The present entry profiles one T cell receptor beta chain with its context. This clonotype was picked up many times. The antigen it binds to is not known. The record has no base qualities; no much larger clone is one base away. Ophthalmopathy patients had moderately to severely active disease, Clinical Activity Score of at least 3, NOSPECS grade of at least 4, and duration under 3 months. The study excluded patients with uncontrolled infections, other autoimmune diseases, pregnancy or lactation. Diagnoses were based on clinical symptoms, serum thyroxine and TRAb, thyroid ultrasound and orbital computed tomography. Ficoll-Paque density gradient centrifugation was used to isolate PBMCs from about 9.4 ml of fresh peripheral blood. Trizol reagent was used to extract total RNA, and RNA quality was then checked on an Agilent 2100 Bioanalyzer. The TCR beta CDR3 regions were amplified from RNA transcripts. For the first round of RT-PCR on the TCR CDR3, the HTBI primer set was used together with the Qiagen OneStep RT-PCR kit. The libraries were constructed in a second round of multiplex PCR and then size-selected and purified. Paired-end sequencing of the libraries was performed with 100 bp reads on an Illumina HiSeq2000. Per the source publication's procedure: SOAPnuke was used to process the raw data, throwing out any read that contained adapters or uncalled bases, had a mean Phred below 15, or lacked an exact constant-primer or identifier match. COPE v1.2.5 was used to merge high-quality paired reads, and clonotypes were defined as unique nucleotide sequences. Clonotypes were aligned to IMGT TRBV, TRBD and TRBJ reference segments using MiTCR v1.1. The analysis included only V-J combinations with a frequency above 0.0001, which together covered about 99% of the repertoires. The TCS score was defined as the ratio of F50 (clonal expansion) to E x V (chaos), calculated using BLOSUM62-based TCRdist between CDR3 peptides within each V-J. Welch's t-statistics and random forest reduced roughly 500 V-J features to 13, which were used in a naive Bayes classifier (R e1071). TCRdb took the public reads, trimmed them with fastp at Q25, ran MiXCR for clone calling and kept in-frame beta chains. Rows matching on CDR3 protein sequence are summarized as one entry with the most common DNA and genes. The V and J calls shown here were made by TCRdb, not taken from the authors' results. Here the sample has hundreds of thousands of distinct CDR3 sequences; around 22% occur a single time. The ten largest clonotypes hold over 55% of the sample.

Trimming at the junction amounts to 0 bases on V and 9 bases on J, and the germline ends lie 6 bases apart. The germline V gene sets CDR1 to KGHSH and CDR2 to LQKENI. Including cysteine and phenylalanine, the CDR3 has 12 amino acids. Only CDR3 DNA remains: 36 bases, in frame from the first base. The data belong to a study of T cells in Graves' hyperthyroidism and ophthalmopathy (dated by TCRdb to the late 2010s). Context from the whole study: Peripheral blood was collected at initial diagnosis, before any treatment. A discovery cohort of about a hundred patients, approximately 45 with Graves' ophthalmopathy and about 58 with stable Graves' hyperthyroidism, was used to find distinguishing TCR V-J signatures. An independent validation cohort of 18 to 20 hyperthyroidism patients and 17 patients who later progressed to ophthalmopathy tested prospective prediction of ophthalmopathy. For training and testing, the 80 to 100 patients in the discovery cohort were randomly divided in a 7:3 ratio. In about 6 Graves' hyperthyroidism patients, the study also compared T-cell repertoires from thyroid tissue with T-cell repertoires from blood. Following sampling, methimazole starting at 30 mg daily was given to hyperthyroidism patients, and high-dose intravenous methylprednisolone was given to ophthalmopathy patients. The paper reports TCR Vbeta CDR3 sequencing of 130 to 150 peripheral blood samples: over 40 ophthalmopathy, about 75 hyperthyroidism and some 17 progressor patients.

General findings and caveats noted by the study authors: In validation, the model predicted progression to ophthalmopathy with roughly 66% sensitivity and approximately 78% specificity, a median of around six months before onset. Most expanded thyroid clonotypes (frequency above 0.001) were also found in blood, which suggests that blood repertoires may mirror thyroid immune responses. In cross-validation, a model built on a 13 V-J signature told ophthalmopathy apart from stable hyperthyroidism with over 85% sensitivity and around 84% specificity, and in testing the same model reached 80%/75%. Sample size was not statistically predetermined, and blinding of investigators to group allocation was not performed.

Here the chain combines TRBV18 and TRBJ2-1; no D gene call is confident. The TCR sequence derives from a man between 25 and 39 years old with Graves' ophthalmopathy. The sequencing input was blood. The bases read TGTGCCAGCTCACCACCGGTGCGTGAGCAGTTCTTC. The resulting protein is CASSPPVREQFF.